The 15 T cell receptor beta chains below all came from one sample that was sequenced in a study of T cell repertoires in cytomegalovirus infection. TCRdb called the reads again in MiXCR, with one record for every CDR3 protein. The sample has about 260,000 distinct CDR3 sequences, roughly an eighth seen once; the top ten hold about 8.7%. Sequences were obtained from PBMCs. The receptors derive from a human donor in good health (CMV status not recorded). Some clones in this sample may be carry-over from other donors' samples.

This clonotype has only one observation. This chain joins TRBV19 and TRBJ2-2, with D uncertain. The CDR3 is made up of 13 amino acids. The germline V and J ends were trimmed by 5 bases and 4 bases, with 8 bases remaining between them. CDR1 and CDR2 from the germline V gene are LNHDA and SQIVND (reference sequence). The DNA for the CDR3 is TGTGCCAGTAGTTCATCCCGCACCGGGGAGCTGTTTTTT. This encodes CASSSSRTGELFF.

There are many counts of this clonotype. The chain uses TRBV28 and TRBJ2-2; 11 nucleotides align to TRBD1. Looked up from germline, CDR1 is MDHEN and CDR2 is SYDVKM. This CDR3 is 17 amino acids long. The J segment lost 5 bases and the V segment lost 1 base, leaving 6 bases of the junction unmatched. This CDR3 is CASSLYGQGAPTGELFF. CDR3 coding DNA: TGTGCCAGCAGTTTATATGGACAGGGGGCGCCAACCGGGGAGCTGTTTTTT.

This clonotype is medium-sized in the sample. CDR3 region: CASSLGYNEQFF. In DNA form, the CDR3 reads TGTGCCAGCAGCTTAGGCTACAATGAGCAGTTCTTC. The chain has TRBV7-2 and TRBJ2-1; D uncertain. Trimming took off 1 base at V and 3 bases at J, with 1 base between the two ends. The CDR3 loop spans 12 amino acids. CDR1 and CDR2 from the germline V gene are SGHTA and FQGNSA.

This CDR3 is CASSSRTGPREQYF. CDR3 DNA sequence: TGTGCCAGCAGCTCCAGGACAGGGCCGAGGGAGCAGTACTTC. The chain has TRBV11-1 and TRBJ2-7, with 8 bases lining up with TRBD1. The V and J ends lost 4 bases and 7 bases, in that order; junction bases with no gene match: 9. CDR3 length: 14 amino acids. CDR1 is SGHAT, CDR2 FQDESV, per germline (reference sequence).

This clonotype has a count of ten or more. CDR3 nucleotides: TGTGCCAGCAGCTTAGTCTGGGGAGTTGGAAACACCATATATTTT. It encodes CASSLVWGVGNTIYF. The V gene is TRBV7-8, the J gene TRBJ1-3; no clear D gene. Trimming took off 1 base at V and 3 bases at J, with 10 bases between the two ends. This CDR3 comprises 15 residues. The germline V gene encodes CDR1 SGHVS and CDR2 FQNEAQ.

A few counts support this clonotype. The V gene is TRBV6-4, the J gene TRBJ2-1; D ambiguous. The germline CDR1 and CDR2 sequences are MRHNA and SNTAGT. The length of the CDR3 is 13 residues. V gave up 6 bases and J gave up 3 bases, with 9 bases separating them. As DNA, the CDR3 is TGTGCCAGCAGCCCCTCTTTCTACAATGAGCAGTTCTTC. Residues: CASSPSFYNEQFF.

This clonotype has ten or more counts. The genes are TRBV6-1 and TRBJ1-5; 9 positions agree with TRBD1. V dropped 4 bases and J dropped 5; count of bases not matched to a gene: 0. The CDR3 runs 13 residues. CDR1 and CDR2 from the germline V gene are MNHNS and SASEGT. CDR3 in DNA: TGTGCCAGCAGTGGGACAGGGGATCAGCCCCAGCATTTT. It specifies CASSGTGDQPQHF.

This clonotype was seen many times. CDR3 protein: CASSEIKGPYNEQFF. The CDR3 region has the DNA TGTGCCAGCAGTGAAATAAAAGGTCCCTACAATGAGCAGTTCTTC. This sequence joins TRBV2 and TRBJ2-1; the D is unclear. The CDR3 spans 15 residues. CDR1 SNHLY and CDR2 FYNNEI come from the germline V gene. V was trimmed by 2 bases and J by 2 bases, leaving 10 bases between them.

This clonotype was counted once. A much larger clone differs from this one at a single base, so this may be a read error. V usage is TRBV7-6 and J usage is TRBJ1-4; 7 bases line up with TRBD1. The CDR3 extends over 16 amino acids. J lost 6 bases, V lost 5 bases, and 12 bases had no gene match. CDR1 is SGHVS and CDR2 is FNYEAQ in the germline V gene. CDR3 in DNA: TGTGCCAGCAGCCCAGGGCCGGCAGGGGGAGATGAAAAACTGTTTTTT. Its protein product is CASSPGPAGGDEKLFF. The variable domain in full, completed from reference TRBV7-6 and TRBJ1-4, reads GAGVSQSPRYKVTKRGQDVALRCDPISGHVSLYWYRQALGQGPEFLTYFNYEAQQDKSGLPNDRFSAERPEGSISTLTIQRTEQRDSAMYRCASSPGPAGGDEKLFFGSGTQLSVL.

The sample holds a few counts of this clonotype. The chain employs TRBV2 and TRBJ1-1; D is unresolved. There are 15 residues in the CDR3. Trimming shortened V by 4 bases and J by 2 bases, and 14 bases separated the two germline ends. Per the germline V gene, CDR1 is SNHLY and CDR2 is FYNNEI. CDR3 residues: CASSVGREGNTEAFF. In DNA, the CDR3 is TGTGCCAGCAGTGTTGGCCGGGAAGGCAACACTGAAGCTTTCTTT.

The rearrangement joins TRBV19 to TRBJ1-1; 7 nucleotides agree with TRBD1. The J segment lost 3 bases and the V segment lost 5 bases, leaving 6 bases of the junction unmatched. Per germline, CDR1 LNHDA and CDR2 SQIVND (reference sequence). The CDR3 extends over 14 amino acids. The CDR3 region is CASSPPDRYTEAFF. The CDR3 coding sequence is TGTGCCAGTAGTCCCCCGGACAGGTACACTGAAGCTTTCTTT.

The chain joins TRBV12-3 or TRBV12-4 to TRBJ2-3; D is uncertain. The CDR3 runs 13 residues. V shed 5 bases and J shed 1 base, with 7 bases lying between them. The CDR3 sequence: CASSPDRTDTQYF. In nucleotides, the CDR3 is TGTGCCAGCAGTCCGGACCGCACAGATACGCAGTATTTT.

This clonotype was observed a few times. The chain carries TRBV7-9 and TRBJ2-7; TRBD1 matches at 9 bases. The CDR3 covers 16 residues. V dropped 4 bases and J dropped 3; count of bases not matched to a gene: 10. Germline-derived CDR1 and CDR2 are SEHNR and FQNEAQ (reference sequence). The CDR3 DNA reads as TGTGCCAGCAGCTCGGACAGGGACAGGGTCTACTACGAGCAGTACTTC. Translating it yields CASSSDRDRVYYEQYF.

The CDR3 region has the DNA TGTGCCAGCAGTTTTTCCCTCTCGGGCCGCTCCTACGAGCAGTACTTC. Amino acid sequence: CASSFSLSGRSYEQYF. This chain connects TRBV28 to TRBJ2-7; no clear D gene. V lost 3 bases to trimming and J lost 0 bases, with 15 bases between them. This CDR3 spans 16 amino acids. Germline V gene data show CDR1 as MDHEN and CDR2 as SYDVKM.

This clonotype was picked up many times. V and J are TRBV7-8 and TRBJ2-3; D might be TRBD1 (5 bases). V was clipped by 3 bases and J by 0 bases, with 13 bases between them. Per germline, CDR1 SGHVS and CDR2 FQNEAQ. The CDR3 length is 16 residues. The CDR3 is CASSFQGVTSTDTQYF. CDR3 in DNA: TGTGCCAGCAGCTTCCAAGGGGTCACTAGCACAGATACGCAGTATTTT.